Many counts were recorded for the clone carrying this TCR beta chain. What it binds is unknown. Stated time point: persistent/refractory GD, antithyroid drugs over 5 years with positive TRAb. RNA from PBMCs was the source of the TCR library. Investigators prepared the TCR beta libraries by applying iRepertoire HTBI primers and Arm-PCR of CDR3 regions. TCRdb reanalysed the multiplex PCR reads using MiXCR and keeps one entry per CDR3 protein. The data hold roughly 700,000 distinct CDR3 sequences, with 25% to 35% observed a single time. The sample is drawn from a study of regulatory T cells in long-lasting Graves disease. General observations from the study: TRBV28, TRBJ1-2 and TRBJ2-5 emerged as the favored segments in persistent disease.

V was clipped by 5 bases and J by 4 bases, with 17 bases between them. CDR3 length: 15 amino acids. This TCR derives from a female donor with Graves disease. The gene calls are TRBV12-3 or TRBV12-4 and TRBJ1-2, with D tentatively TRBD1 (6 bases). Sequences were derived from peripheral blood mononuclear cells (PBMCs), sampled when the disease was refractory, from a patient treated with antithyroid drugs. CDR3 sequence: CASSLGQKAVYGYTF. The CDR3 bases are TGTGCCAGCAGTCTAGGACAGAAGGCGGTCTATGGCTACACCTTC.